These 18 T cell receptor beta chains came from one sample sequenced in a study of cytomegalovirus exposure and HLA in healthy donors. The PCR had 60 Vbeta and 13 Jbeta primers. Only in-frame clones appear in the TCRdb table, and some are missing; sequencing was by immunoSEQ multiplex PCR. Of roughly 100,000 clones in the sample, over 65% were seen once. The sample consisted of PBMCs. The receptor set was obtained from a female donor in good health and CMV-seropositive.

This chain connects TRBV18 to TRBJ2-2; D is perhaps TRBD2 (5 bases). The CDR3 sequence is 14 residues long. Germline V CDR1 and CDR2: KGHSH, LQKENI. Trimming removed 1 base from V and 5 bases from J, with 8 bases in between. CDR3 bases: TGTGCCAGCTCACCACGGGAGCGGACCGGGGAGCTGTTTTTT. Its protein is CASSPRERTGELFF. Based on the CDR3 plus reference TRBV18 and TRBJ2-2, the full variable domain is NAGVMQNPRHLVRRRGQEARLRCSPMKGHSHVYWYRQLPEEGLKFMVYLQKENIIDESGMPKERFSAEFPKEGPSILRIQQVVRGDSAAYFCASSPRERTGELFFGEGSRLTVL.

The chain recombines TRBV4-2 with TRBJ1-2; 11 bases map to TRBD1. Germline V gives CDR1 LGHNA, CDR2 YNFKEQ. V was clipped by 3 bases and J by 4 bases; unmatched bases: 7. The CDR3 sequence is 16 residues long. In DNA form, the CDR3 reads TGTGCCAGCAGCCATTCCCCGGGACAGGGGGTCTATGGCTACACCTTC. Its translation: CASSHSPGQGVYGYTF.

Remarks on this clone: Other DNA sequences in the sample encode the same CDR3. V gene TRBV7-3 combines with J gene TRBJ2-5; TRBD2 aligns across 14 bases. Trimming at V came to 5 bases and at J to 4 bases, leaving 12 bases not matched to a gene. The CDR3 extends over 18 amino acids. CDR1 is SGHTA, CDR2 FQGTGA, per germline. The CDR3 protein is CASSTNRTSGGIGETQYF. CDR3 coding DNA: TGTGCCAGCAGCACAAATCGGACTAGCGGGGGGATTGGAGAGACCCAGTACTTC.

The chain has TRBV11-2 and TRBJ1-5; a weak D match, TRBD1 (6 bases). The ends were cut back, 5 bases at V and 3 bases at J, with 11 bases in the middle. The CDR3 is made up of 14 amino acids. Germline CDR1 reads SGHAT; CDR2 reads FQNNGV. CDR3 residues: CASSPGQNNQPQHF. In DNA, the CDR3 is TGTGCCAGCAGCCCCGGACAGAACAATCAGCCCCAGCATTTT.

This clone was found a few times. The chain uses TRBV6-1 and TRBJ2-3; TRBD2 might be the D (6 bases). V lost 4 bases and J 5 bases, leaving 28 bases between the germline ends. CDR1 is MNHNS and CDR2 is SASEGT in the germline V gene. This CDR3 contains 19 residues. The CDR3 coding sequence is TGTGCCAGCAGTGCTTCTCGTGTGTCGGGAGTTCGATGGCTAGATACGCAGTATTTT. Translating gives CASSASRVSGVRWLDTQYF.

V is TRBV2 and J is TRBJ2-1; 8 nucleotides match TRBD2. J lost 2 bases, V lost 4 bases, and 4 bases had no gene match. Germline V CDR1 and CDR2: SNHLY, FYNNEI. The CDR3 covers 15 residues. This CDR3 reads CASSVWRGAYNEQFF. CDR3 in DNA: TGTGCCAGCAGTGTGTGGCGGGGGGCCTACAATGAGCAGTTCTTC.

This chain links TRBV27 with TRBJ2-1; 10 bases match TRBD1. CDR1 is MNHEY, CDR2 SMNVEV, per germline (reference sequence). The CDR3 totals 15 residues. The V segment lost 4 bases and the J segment 9 bases; nucleotides outside the gene matches: 9. The CDR3 region has the DNA TGTGCCAGCAGTTACCGGGACAGGGGCATCGGTGAGCAGTTCTTC. This gives the protein CASSYRDRGIGEQFF.

This rearrangement joins TRBV19 to TRBJ1-2, with D tentatively TRBD1 (6 bases). This CDR3 spans 16 amino acids. Trimming cost V 4 bases and J 4 bases, with 19 bases left between them. CDR1 is LNHDA and CDR2 is SQIVND in the germline V gene (reference sequence). CDR3 sequence: CASSTSTGLLGYGYTF. As DNA, the CDR3 is TGTGCCAGTAGTACTTCGACAGGCCTTCTGGGCTATGGCTACACCTTC.

The chain is built from TRBV6-5 and TRBJ1-3, with D possibly matching TRBD1 (6 bases). V was pared by 4 bases and J by 5 bases, with 12 bases between. Germline CDR1 reads MNHEY; CDR2 reads SVGAGI. The CDR3 extends over 14 amino acids. Written as DNA, the CDR3 is TGTGCCAGCAGTTCCCCCGGGACACGAAACACCATATATTTT. Encoded protein: CASSSPGTRNTIYF.

This chain links TRBV6-6 with TRBJ2-7; D not resolved. CDR1 is MNHNY and CDR2 is SVGAGI in the germline V gene (reference sequence). V lost 6 bases and J 3 bases, leaving 6 bases between the germline ends. There are 11 residues in the CDR3. The CDR3 protein is CASRQFYEQYF. For the CDR3, the DNA is TGTGCCAGCAGACAATTCTACGAGCAGTACTTC.

The V and J genes are TRBV28 and TRBJ1-5, with TRBD1 matching over 8 bases. Unmatched junction bases numbered 0, after V lost 3 bases and J lost 2 bases. The CDR3 runs 14 residues. Germline CDR1 MDHEN, CDR2 SYDVKM. CDR3 nucleotides: TGTGCCAGCAGTTTGACAGGGGGCAATCAGCCCCAGCATTTT. Translating gives CASSLTGGNQPQHF.

The chain couples TRBV2 to TRBJ2-5; TRBD2 might be the D (5 bases). This CDR3 has 14 amino acids. The ends were cut back, 6 bases at V and 5 bases at J, with 16 bases in the middle. Germline CDR1 reads SNHLY; CDR2 reads FYNNEI. CDR3 loop: CASSPPAGRETQYF. DNA of the CDR3: TGTGCCAGCAGCCCCCCGGCGGGCCGGGAGACCCAGTACTTC.

The rearrangement links TRBV7-9 to TRBJ2-7; weak D call: TRBD1 (7 bases). This CDR3 contains 17 residues. V was cut by 4 bases and J by 0 bases, with 19 bases left in between. From germline, CDR1 is SEHNR and CDR2 FQNEAQ (reference sequence). CDR3 coding DNA: TGTGCCAGCAGCTCGGGGGCAGGGGGGTTGGACTCCTACGAGCAGTACTTC. Protein sequence: CASSSGAGGLDSYEQYF.

This chain's CDR3 is CASSPQTATNEKLFF. Here the CDR3 DNA reads TGTGCCAGTAGTCCGCAGACAGCAACTAATGAAAAACTGTTTTTT. The rearrangement links TRBV19 to TRBJ1-4, with D possibly TRBD1 on 5 matching bases. The CDR3 length is 15 residues. V was trimmed by 5 bases and J by 0 bases, leaving 10 bases between them. Germline-derived CDR1 and CDR2 are LNHDA and SQIVND (reference sequence).

V and J are TRBV30 and TRBJ2-5; TRBD1 is a possible D gene (5 bases). The CDR3 covers 14 residues. The germline V gene encodes CDR1 GTSNPN and CDR2 SVGIG (reference sequence). V shed 0 bases and J shed 3 bases, with 11 bases lying between them. The CDR3 coding sequence is TGTGCCTGGAGTGTACGTTTAGGGGAAGAGACCCAGTACTTC. This codes for CAWSVRLGEETQYF.

This chain links TRBV30 with TRBJ2-7; possible D gene TRBD1, 5 bases. The CDR3 is 12 residues long. The V end was cut by 3 bases, the J end by 4 bases, with 10 bases between. Per the germline V gene, CDR1 is GTSNPN and CDR2 is SVGIG (reference sequence). The chain's CDR3 is CAWSLSGYEQYF. The CDR3 DNA reads TGTGCCTGGAGCCTTTCAGGGTACGAGCAGTACTTC. Filled out from reference TRBV30 and TRBJ2-7, the complete variable domain reads SQTIHQWPATLVQPVGSPLSLECTVEGTSNPNLYWYRQAAGRGLQLLFYSVGIGQISSEVPQNLSASRPQDRQFILSSKKLLLSDSGFYLCAWSLSGYEQYFGPGTRLTVT.

The chain recombines TRBV4-2 with TRBJ2-5; D perhaps matches TRBD2 (6 bases). Germline values: CDR1 LGHNA, CDR2 YNFKEQ. The CDR3 loop spans 15 amino acids. V was shortened by 0 bases and J by 1 base, with 9 bases between the two germline ends. The CDR3 is CASSQDYGGQETQYF. In DNA form, the CDR3 reads TGTGCCAGCAGCCAAGATTACGGGGGCCAAGAGACCCAGTACTTC.

This chain uses TRBV7-4 with TRBJ1-6; D call uncertain. V gave up 5 bases and J gave up 5 bases, with 16 bases separating them. Germline V gives CDR1 SGHVT, CDR2 SQSDAQ. The CDR3 runs 16 residues. CDR3 residues: CASSPLGRRNNSPLHF. The CDR3 DNA reads as TGTGCCAGCAGCCCACTAGGACGCCGGAATAATTCACCCCTCCACTTT.